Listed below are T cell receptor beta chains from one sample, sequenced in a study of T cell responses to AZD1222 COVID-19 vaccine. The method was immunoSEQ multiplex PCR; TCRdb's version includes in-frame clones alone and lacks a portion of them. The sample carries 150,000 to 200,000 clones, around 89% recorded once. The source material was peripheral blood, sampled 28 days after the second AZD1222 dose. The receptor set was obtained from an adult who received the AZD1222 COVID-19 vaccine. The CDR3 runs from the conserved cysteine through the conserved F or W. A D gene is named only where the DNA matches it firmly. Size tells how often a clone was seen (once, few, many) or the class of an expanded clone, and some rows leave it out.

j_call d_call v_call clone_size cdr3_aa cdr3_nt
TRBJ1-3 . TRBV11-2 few CASSLSQAGNTIYF TGTGCCAGCAGCTTAAGTCAGGCTGGAAACACCATATATTTT
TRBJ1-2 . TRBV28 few CASSLSGRGYTF TGTGCCAGCAGTTTAAGTGGACGGGGCTACACCTTC
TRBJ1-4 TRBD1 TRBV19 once CASRQGDEKLFF TGTGCCAGTCGACAGGGCGATGAAAAACTGTTTTTT
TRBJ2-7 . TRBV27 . CASSSASPYEQYF TGTGCCAGCAGTTCGGCAAGTCCCTACGAGCAGTACTTC
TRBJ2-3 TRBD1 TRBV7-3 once CASSPPRGGSGTDTQYF TGTGCCAGCAGCCCTCCGCGAGGGGGCTCGGGCACAGATACGCAGTATTTT
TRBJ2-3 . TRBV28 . CASMNGPRTDTQYF TGTGCCAGCATGAACGGACCCCGCACAGATACGCAGTATTTT
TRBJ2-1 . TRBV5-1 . CASSEDSLYNEQFF TGCGCCAGCAGCGAGGACTCACTATACAATGAGCAGTTCTTC
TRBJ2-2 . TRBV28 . CASSPPGSVAGELFF TGTGCCAGCAGTCCACCCGGGTCGGTCGCCGGGGAGCTGTTTTTT
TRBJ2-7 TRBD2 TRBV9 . CASSVDSLAGAGEQYF TGTGCCAGCAGCGTAGATAGCCTAGCGGGAGCCGGCGAGCAGTACTTC
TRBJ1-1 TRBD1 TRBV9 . CASSEGGQMNTEAFF TGTGCCAGCAGCGAGGGGGGACAGATGAACACTGAAGCTTTCTTT
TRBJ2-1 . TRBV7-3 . CASSPSSYSYNEQFF TGTGCCAGCAGCCCTAGCTCCTACTCCTACAATGAGCAGTTCTTC
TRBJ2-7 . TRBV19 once CASISGAGRQYF TGTGCCAGTATCTCGGGGGCAGGCCGGCAGTACTTC
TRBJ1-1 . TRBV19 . CASSIGYSGAFF TGTGCCAGTAGTATAGGATACTCTGGAGCTTTCTTT
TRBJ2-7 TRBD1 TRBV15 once CATSNPTGTGFYEQYF TGTGCCACCAGCAACCCAACCGGGACAGGATTCTACGAGCAGTACTTC
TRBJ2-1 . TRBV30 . CAWGRGLPRRNEQFF TGTGCCTGGGGACGGGGACTCCCTCGGCGCAATGAGCAGTTCTTC
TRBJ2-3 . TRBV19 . CASSRTRDPDTQYF TGTGCCAGTAGTAGAACTAGGGACCCAGATACGCAGTATTTT
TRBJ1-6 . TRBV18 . CASSPRDVKSPLHF TGTGCCAGCTCACCACGAGACGTTAAGTCACCCCTCCACTTT
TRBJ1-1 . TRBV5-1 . CASSLFQSNTEAFF TGCGCCAGCAGCTTGTTCCAATCGAACACTGAAGCTTTCTTT
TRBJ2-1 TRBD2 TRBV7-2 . CASSLASSGRWYEQFF TGTGCCAGCAGCTTAGCTTCGAGCGGGAGGTGGTATGAGCAGTTCTTC
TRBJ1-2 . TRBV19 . CASSPGIFSGYTF TGTGCCAGTAGTCCAGGCATCTTCTCTGGCTACACCTTC
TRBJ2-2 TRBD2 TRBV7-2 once CASSFSWTSSYQNTGELFF TGTGCCAGCAGCTTCTCTTGGACTAGCAGCTATCAGAACACCGGGGAGCTGTTTTTT
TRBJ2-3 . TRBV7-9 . CASSSAGQATDTQYF TGTGCCAGCAGCTCAGCGGGTCAGGCGACAGATACGCAGTATTTT
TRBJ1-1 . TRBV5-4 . CASRLTPRGDTEAFF TGTGCCAGCAGATTAACACCCCGCGGGGACACTGAAGCTTTCTTT
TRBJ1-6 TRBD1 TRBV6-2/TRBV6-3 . CASCRGQGSSYNSPLHF TGTGCCAGCTGCCGAGGACAGGGGAGCTCCTATAATTCACCCCTCCACTTT
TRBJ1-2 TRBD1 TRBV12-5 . CASGTDRGDYGYTF TGTGCTAGTGGTACAGACAGGGGGGACTATGGCTACACCTTC
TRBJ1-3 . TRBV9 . CASSVASASSGNTIYF TGTGCCAGCAGCGTAGCGTCAGCCAGCTCTGGAAACACCATATATTTT
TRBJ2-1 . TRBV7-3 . CASSLRRGYNEQFF TGTGCCAGCAGCTTACGGCGGGGTTACAATGAGCAGTTCTTC
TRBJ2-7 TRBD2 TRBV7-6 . CASSLRVRGAGDSASEQYF TGTGCCAGCAGCTTGCGGGTCCGGGGAGCGGGAGATAGCGCGAGCGAGCAGTACTTC
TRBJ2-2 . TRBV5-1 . CASSFWSGDGAGELFF TGCGCCAGCAGCTTCTGGTCAGGGGATGGGGCCGGGGAGCTGTTTTTT
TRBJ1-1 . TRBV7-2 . CASSSNWGNTEAFF TGTGCCAGCAGCTCGAACTGGGGGAACACTGAAGCTTTCTTT
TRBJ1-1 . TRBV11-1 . CASSLDRNTEAFF TGTGCCAGCAGCTTAGACCGAAACACTGAAGCTTTCTTT
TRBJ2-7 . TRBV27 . CASSRGGGSYEQYF TGTGCCAGCAGTCGGGGAGGGGGGTCCTACGAGCAGTACTTC